This TCR beta chain was sequenced in a study of T cell repertoires in cytomegalovirus infection. Across the whole study: Signatures in public TCR beta sequences pointed to both CMV infection and matching HLA type.

Findings and limits, study-wide: Summed frequency of public TCR beta families distinguished CMV carriers with the relevant HLA.

This clonotype was picked up many times. Its antigen is as yet unknown. V was cut by 2 bases and J by 4 bases, with 9 bases left in between. The CDR3 runs to 14 residues. TCRdb recomputed calls from the reads with MiXCR, one row per CDR3 protein. The sample lists approximately 140,000 distinct CDR3 sequences, approximately 9.2% occurring once. Sequenced: PBMCs. The chain recombines TRBV12-3 or TRBV12-4 with TRBJ1-5; the D gene is possibly TRBD1 (5 bases). This sequence originates from a human donor in good health (CMV status not recorded). Some clones in this sample may be carry-over from other donors' samples. CDR3 in DNA: TGTGCCAGCAGTTTATGGGACGGGAATCAGCCCCAGCATTTT. The encoded protein is CASSLWDGNQPQHF.